These T cell receptor beta chains were read from a single sample in a study of T cell responses to AZD1222 COVID-19 vaccine. Produced via immunoSEQ multiplex PCR; TCRdb's table is partial and in-frame only. This table holds approximately 120,000 clones, nearly 95% found once. The source material was peripheral blood, sampled on day 0 of AZD1222 vaccination. These receptor sequences come from an adult in good health. The CDR3 runs from the conserved cysteine through the conserved F or W. The D gene is left open where the match is weak. Clone size appears in some rows only: once, few, many, or a class for an expanded clone.

d_gene: .
j_gene: TRBJ1-1
v_gene: TRBV18
abundance: .
CDR3nt: TGTGCCAGCTCACAAGGTCCCGAAGCTTTCTTT
CDR3aa: CASSQGPEAFF

d_gene: .
j_gene: TRBJ1-2
v_gene: TRBV6-5
abundance: .
CDR3nt: TGTGCCAGCAGTTACTCTTGGGGGATGAACTATGGCTACACCTTC
CDR3aa: CASSYSWGMNYGYTF

d_gene: .
j_gene: TRBJ1-2
v_gene: TRBV6-5
abundance: .
CDR3nt: TGTGCCAGCAGTTACTCAGCTAACTATGGCTACACCTTC
CDR3aa: CASSYSANYGYTF

d_gene: .
j_gene: TRBJ1-1
v_gene: TRBV10-2
abundance: .
CDR3nt: TGCGCCAGCAAGGTCCAGTCGGTGAACACTGAAGCTTTCTTT
CDR3aa: CASKVQSVNTEAFF

d_gene: .
j_gene: TRBJ2-2
v_gene: TRBV6-6
abundance: .
CDR3nt: TGTGCCAGCAGCCCCGACGGGGCCGTTACCGGGGAGCTGTTTTTT
CDR3aa: CASSPDGAVTGELFF

d_gene: TRBD1
j_gene: TRBJ2-5
v_gene: TRBV5-1
abundance: .
CDR3nt: TGCGCCAGCAGCTGGGGCCAGACAGGGGGCGCGGAGACCCAGTACTTC
CDR3aa: CASSWGQTGGAETQYF

d_gene: .
j_gene: TRBJ1-2
v_gene: TRBV4-1
abundance: .
CDR3nt: TGCGCCAGCAGCCAAGTCCCAGGGAAGACTAACTATGGCTACACCTTC
CDR3aa: CASSQVPGKTNYGYTF

d_gene: .
j_gene: TRBJ2-2
v_gene: TRBV7-2
abundance: .
CDR3nt: TGTGCCAGCAGCTTAGTAGGAGGGGGCGGCACCGGGGAGCTGTTTTTT
CDR3aa: CASSLVGGGGTGELFF

d_gene: TRBD2
j_gene: TRBJ2-7
v_gene: TRBV5-1
abundance: .
CDR3nt: TGCGCCAGCAGCTTGGGCGCGGGGGGGCCCGGCTACGAGCAGTACTTC
CDR3aa: CASSLGAGGPGYEQYF

d_gene: .
j_gene: TRBJ2-1
v_gene: TRBV6-6
abundance: .
CDR3nt: TGTGCCATCCGGGACTTTTCCTACAATGAGCAGTTCTTC
CDR3aa: CAIRDFSYNEQFF

d_gene: .
j_gene: TRBJ1-6
v_gene: TRBV4-1
abundance: .
CDR3nt: TGCGCCAGCAGCCAAGATGGTCCCAGATATAATTCACCCCTCCACTTT
CDR3aa: CASSQDGPRYNSPLHF

d_gene: .
j_gene: TRBJ1-4
v_gene: TRBV6-6
abundance: .
CDR3nt: TGTGCCACCAGTACTGCAACTAATGAAAAACTGTTTTTT
CDR3aa: CATSTATNEKLFF

d_gene: .
j_gene: TRBJ1-6
v_gene: TRBV5-5
abundance: .
CDR3nt: TGTGCCAGCAGCTTAGGGGTCGGCCCCCTCCACTTT
CDR3aa: CASSLGVGPLHF

d_gene: TRBD1
j_gene: TRBJ1-2
v_gene: TRBV7-8
abundance: .
CDR3nt: TGTGCCAGCAGCACGAGGGCAGGGGGCAACTATGGCTACACCTTC
CDR3aa: CASSTRAGGNYGYTF

d_gene: .
j_gene: TRBJ2-7
v_gene: TRBV5-4
abundance: .
CDR3nt: TGTGCCAGCAGCTTACAAACACGATCCGACGAGCAGTACTTC
CDR3aa: CASSLQTRSDEQYF

d_gene: TRBD1
j_gene: TRBJ2-6
v_gene: TRBV18
abundance: .
CDR3nt: TGTGCCAGCTCACCGAGGGATAAGGGGGCGGCTGGGGCCAACGTCCTGACTTTC
CDR3aa: CASSPRDKGAAGANVLTF

d_gene: .
j_gene: TRBJ1-5
v_gene: TRBV10-2
abundance: .
CDR3nt: TGCGCCAGCAGGGTAGGGGGGGATCAGCCCCAGCATTTT
CDR3aa: CASRVGGDQPQHF

d_gene: .
j_gene: TRBJ1-2
v_gene: TRBV5-1
abundance: .
CDR3nt: TGCGCCAGCAGCTTGGAAGCGTATGGCTACACCTTC
CDR3aa: CASSLEAYGYTF

d_gene: .
j_gene: TRBJ1-2
v_gene: TRBV18
abundance: once
CDR3nt: TGTGCCAGCTCACCTCCAGGACACTATGGCTACACCTTC
CDR3aa: CASSPPGHYGYTF

d_gene: TRBD1
j_gene: TRBJ1-5
v_gene: TRBV15
abundance: .
CDR3nt: TGTGCCACCAGCAGCAGGGGGACTCAGCCCCAGCATTTT
CDR3aa: CATSSRGTQPQHF

d_gene: TRBD2
j_gene: TRBJ2-7
v_gene: TRBV10-3
abundance: .
CDR3nt: TGTGCCATCAGTAAGACTAGCGGGGTTACCTACGAGCAGTACTTC
CDR3aa: CAISKTSGVTYEQYF

d_gene: .
j_gene: TRBJ2-7
v_gene: TRBV7-9
abundance: .
CDR3nt: TGTGCCAGCAGCTTAGAGGGACACTCCTACGAGCAGTACTTC
CDR3aa: CASSLEGHSYEQYF

d_gene: .
j_gene: TRBJ2-3
v_gene: TRBV9
abundance: .
CDR3nt: TGTGCCAGCAGCGTAAGATCTGGGAGCACAGATACGCAGTATTTT
CDR3aa: CASSVRSGSTDTQYF

d_gene: .
j_gene: TRBJ1-5
v_gene: TRBV6-5
abundance: once
CDR3nt: TGTGCCGTGGGGAACAGGCCCAATCAGCCCCAGCATTTT
CDR3aa: CAVGNRPNQPQHF

d_gene: .
j_gene: TRBJ1-5
v_gene: TRBV27
abundance: once
CDR3nt: TGTGCCAGCAGTTTACTGGGAAATAGCAATCAGCCCCAGCATTTT
CDR3aa: CASSLLGNSNQPQHF

d_gene: TRBD2
j_gene: TRBJ2-5
v_gene: TRBV19
abundance: .
CDR3nt: TGTGCCAGTAGGCGGGGGTACCAAGAGACCCAGTACTTC
CDR3aa: CASRRGYQETQYF

d_gene: .
j_gene: TRBJ1-4
v_gene: TRBV2
abundance: .
CDR3nt: TGTGCCAGCAGTCGGGCCCCGGGGGGAGAAAAACTGTTTTTT
CDR3aa: CASSRAPGGEKLFF

d_gene: .
j_gene: TRBJ1-5
v_gene: TRBV10-3
abundance: .
CDR3nt: TGTGCCATCAGTGATTCAGGGCAGCCCCAGCATTTT
CDR3aa: CAISDSGQPQHF

d_gene: .
j_gene: TRBJ2-5
v_gene: TRBV5-1
abundance: .
CDR3nt: TGCGCCAGCAGCTTGTACGAGACCCAGTACTTC
CDR3aa: CASSLYETQYF

d_gene: .
j_gene: TRBJ2-2
v_gene: TRBV21-1
abundance: .
CDR3nt: TGTGCCAGCAGCTCCCCGGGCCCTTTGAACACCGGGGAGCTGTTTTTT
CDR3aa: CASSSPGPLNTGELFF

d_gene: .
j_gene: TRBJ2-7
v_gene: TRBV5-5
abundance: once
CDR3nt: TGTGCCAGCAGCTCTCCCTACGAGCAGTACTTC
CDR3aa: CASSSPYEQYF

d_gene: TRBD1
j_gene: TRBJ1-1
v_gene: TRBV5-4
abundance: .
CDR3nt: TGTGCCAGCAGCCTCCTCGGGACAGAGAACACTGAAGCTTTCTTT
CDR3aa: CASSLLGTENTEAFF

d_gene: .
j_gene: TRBJ1-1
v_gene: TRBV4-1
abundance: .
CDR3nt: TGCGCCAGCAGCCACGCGCGCTCCGAAGCTTTCTTT
CDR3aa: CASSHARSEAFF

d_gene: .
j_gene: TRBJ2-1
v_gene: TRBV6-5
abundance: .
CDR3nt: TGTGCCAGCAGATTTAACCCGGGGGCGGGGAATGAGCAGTTCTTC
CDR3aa: CASRFNPGAGNEQFF

d_gene: .
j_gene: TRBJ1-6
v_gene: TRBV12-3/TRBV12-4
abundance: once
CDR3nt: TGTGCCAGCAGTCTCACAGGGCCCCTCCACTTT
CDR3aa: CASSLTGPLHF

d_gene: .
j_gene: TRBJ1-2
v_gene: TRBV5-5
abundance: .
CDR3nt: TGTGCCAGCAGCTTGGAACCCCTGCCGACAAATAACTATGGCTACACCTTC
CDR3aa: CASSLEPLPTNNYGYTF

d_gene: .
j_gene: TRBJ1-6
v_gene: TRBV20-1
abundance: .
CDR3nt: TGCAGTGCTCGTGGGGGCCCCTATAATTCACCCCTCCACTTT
CDR3aa: CSARGGPYNSPLHF

d_gene: .
j_gene: TRBJ1-1
v_gene: TRBV28
abundance: .
CDR3nt: TGTGCCAGCAGTTCTCCCTCAGACAGCTATGTGAACACTGAAGCTTTCTTT
CDR3aa: CASSSPSDSYVNTEAFF

d_gene: .
j_gene: TRBJ2-7
v_gene: TRBV7-2
abundance: .
CDR3nt: TGTGCCAGCAGCTGGGGACCCAGCTCCTACGAGCAGTACTTC
CDR3aa: CASSWGPSSYEQYF

d_gene: .
j_gene: TRBJ2-1
v_gene: TRBV10-3
abundance: .
CDR3nt: TGTGCCATCAGTGGAAGAGGTTTCAATGAGCAGTTCTTC
CDR3aa: CAISGRGFNEQFF

d_gene: .
j_gene: TRBJ1-3
v_gene: TRBV30
abundance: .
CDR3nt: TGTGCCTGGCGCGTGGGGTGGGGAAACACCATATATTTT
CDR3aa: CAWRVGWGNTIYF

d_gene: .
j_gene: TRBJ1-2
v_gene: TRBV4-2
abundance: few
CDR3nt: TGTGCCAGCAGCCAAGGATGGCAGGTCACTAACTATGGCTACACCTTC
CDR3aa: CASSQGWQVTNYGYTF

d_gene: .
j_gene: TRBJ2-3
v_gene: TRBV2
abundance: .
CDR3nt: TGTGCCAGCAGACCTAGATCAGATACGCAGTATTTT
CDR3aa: CASRPRSDTQYF

d_gene: .
j_gene: TRBJ2-5
v_gene: TRBV27
abundance: few
CDR3nt: TGTGCCAGCAGTTTAATCAGGCCCCCGGAGGTCGGGACCCAGTACTTC
CDR3aa: CASSLIRPPEVGTQYF

d_gene: .
j_gene: TRBJ1-1
v_gene: TRBV2
abundance: .
CDR3nt: TGTGCCAGCGGTCGGACAGAGAACACTGAAGCTTTCTTT
CDR3aa: CASGRTENTEAFF

d_gene: .
j_gene: TRBJ1-6
v_gene: TRBV6-4
abundance: .
CDR3nt: TGTGCCAGCAGTGACCCCCGGACAGCCTTCGGTTCACCCCTCCACTTT
CDR3aa: CASSDPRTAFGSPLHF

d_gene: .
j_gene: TRBJ1-4
v_gene: TRBV12-3/TRBV12-4
abundance: .
CDR3nt: TGTGCCAGCAGTCAAAGTGGTGAAAAACTGTTTTTT
CDR3aa: CASSQSGEKLFF

d_gene: TRBD1
j_gene: TRBJ1-2
v_gene: TRBV2
abundance: .
CDR3nt: TGTGCCAGCGGACAGGGCGCCTACAGGAACTATGGCTACACCTTC
CDR3aa: CASGQGAYRNYGYTF

d_gene: .
j_gene: TRBJ1-2
v_gene: TRBV5-1
abundance: .
CDR3nt: TGCGCCAGCAGCCCGGGGACGGGCGGCGGCTACACCTTC
CDR3aa: CASSPGTGGGYTF

d_gene: .
j_gene: TRBJ2-7
v_gene: TRBV6-5
abundance: .
CDR3nt: TGTGCCAGCAGTTACTTGGGGGGCGACGAGCAGTACTTC
CDR3aa: CASSYLGGDEQYF

d_gene: .
j_gene: TRBJ1-2
v_gene: TRBV20-1
abundance: .
CDR3nt: TGCAGTGCTAGATATCGCTATGGCTACACCTTC
CDR3aa: CSARYRYGYTF

d_gene: TRBD1
j_gene: TRBJ1-1
v_gene: TRBV2
abundance: .
CDR3nt: TGTGCCAGCAGGACAGGGCCTGAAGCTTTCTTT
CDR3aa: CASRTGPEAFF

d_gene: .
j_gene: TRBJ1-1
v_gene: TRBV6-5
abundance: .
CDR3nt: TGTGCCAGCAGTTACTCGGGGAGTCAAGCTTTCTTT
CDR3aa: CASSYSGSQAFF

d_gene: TRBD1
j_gene: TRBJ1-3
v_gene: TRBV2
abundance: once
CDR3nt: TGTGCCAGCAGTCGGGACAGGGAAGACACCATATATTTT
CDR3aa: CASSRDREDTIYF

d_gene: .
j_gene: TRBJ1-1
v_gene: TRBV20-1
abundance: .
CDR3nt: TGCAGTGCTCGACGGGTCCCTGAAGCTTTCTTT
CDR3aa: CSARRVPEAFF